This T cell receptor beta chain was recovered during a study of T cells in Graves' hyperthyroidism and ophthalmopathy. Study at large: Once the initial diagnosis was made, peripheral blood was obtained before any treatment.

This clonotype was seen ten or more times. As yet, its antigen is unknown. An approximately 10 ml volume of fresh peripheral blood provided the PBMCs. The TCR beta CDR3 regions underwent amplification using RNA transcripts as the source. The TCR CDR3 first-round RT-PCR relied on the HTBI primer set. TCRdb analysed the multiplex PCR reads with MiXCR anew, one entry per CDR3 protein. Of fewer than 250,000 distinct CDR3 sequences listed, approximately 17% are singletons. Study findings and constraints: Ophthalmopathy, which appeared later, was predicted by the model a median around 6 months before onset. Ophthalmopathy stood apart from stable hyperthyroidism in a 13 V-J model.

This sequence was found in a man aged 45-60 years with Graves' hyperthyroidism. The sample taken for sequencing was blood.

The CDR3 loop reads CASRAFRGTSYEQYF. The CDR3 nucleotides read TGTGCCAGCAGAGCGTTCAGGGGGACCTCCTACGAGCAGTACTTC. The chain employs TRBV28 and TRBJ2-7; 7 nucleotides align to TRBD1. Trimming at V came to 6 bases and at J to 0 bases, leaving 8 bases not matched to a gene. Germline V gene data show CDR1 as MDHEN and CDR2 as SYDVKM. The CDR3 contains 15 residues.